This TCR beta chain was sequenced during a study of regulatory T cells in long-lasting Graves disease. The germline CDR1 and CDR2 sequences are SNHLY and FYNNEI. Trimming cost V 8 bases and J 5 bases, with 9 bases left between them. The CDR3 is 11 amino acids. Time point meaning: newly diagnosed GD, antithyroid drugs for less than 3 months. The TCR library was prepared using RNA isolated from PBMCs. CDR3 regions were amplified by Arm-PCR using iRepertoire HTBI primers to build TCR beta libraries. TCRdb used MiXCR to reprocess the multiplex PCR reads, holding one entry per CDR3 protein. The sample has roughly 510,000 distinct CDR3 sequences, 15% to 20% seen once. This clonotype was counted at least ten times. This sample was shared with a second study, whose subject was T cells in Graves' hyperthyroidism and ophthalmopathy. That work states: Using the HTBI primer set, a first-round RT-PCR was run on the TCR CDR3.

The sequencing here drew on peripheral blood mononuclear cells (PBMCs), taken at new diagnosis, from a patient treated with antithyroid drugs. This sequence originates from a man between 18 and 29 years old with Graves disease. The V and J genes are TRBV2 and TRBJ2-5, with a tentative D call TRBD1 (5 bases). CDR3 loop: CASGARETQYF. The CDR3 nucleotides read TGTGCCAGCGGGGCCCGGGAGACCCAGTACTTC.